Listed below are T cell receptor beta chains from one sample, sequenced in a study of T-cell memory formation after mild COVID-19. TCRdb recomputed calls from the 5' RACE reads with MiXCR, one row per CDR3 protein. The sample lists about 140,000 distinct CDR3 sequences; 11% to 15% were seen once. Material for sequencing was PBMCs or a T cell subset sorted from them (not recorded which). The origin of the receptors is an adult woman who had mild COVID-19 (a few samples of this study predate the infection). Cell type and time point are not known. CDR3s leave out the opening cysteine and the closing phenylalanine or tryptophan.

V	J	CDR3
TRBV7-6	TRBJ2-1	ASSLEGTQVYNEQF
TRBV9	TRBJ2-7	ASSPGAFTPEQY
TRBV5-1	TRBJ1-5	ASSEWAADSNQPQH
TRBV7-2	TRBJ2-3	ASSLALPTDTQY
TRBV6-5	TRBJ2-7	ASSWDGVRPYEQY
TRBV30	TRBJ1-1	AWSVSSVDNMRDTEAF
TRBV12-3/TRBV12-4	TRBJ2-7	ASSLGSDYEQY
TRBV19	TRBJ2-7	ASSHGQGRHEQY
TRBV2	TRBJ1-2	AIRTAAYGYT
TRBV9	TRBJ2-5	ASSVVGSGETQY
TRBV12-5	TRBJ2-1	ASPAEDNEQF
TRBV29-1	TRBJ2-7	SVLTEVEQY
TRBV9	TRBJ1-2	ASSLDDRPYGYT
TRBV7-2	TRBJ1-5	ASSLNRGGSNQPQH
TRBV5-1	TRBJ2-1	ASSLDSNEQF
TRBV7-9	TRBJ2-5	ASSYLDWTGSQETQY
TRBV9	TRBJ1-2	ASSVLAAQGGYGYT
TRBV7-9	TRBJ2-2	ASSPRTGAGGELF
TRBV12-3/TRBV12-4	TRBJ1-2	ASSLGGSPYGYT
TRBV20-1	TRBJ2-1	SARDGTAGLMGSGLAGEQF
TRBV4-1	TRBJ1-6	ASSQQDRAESPLH
TRBV29-1	TRBJ2-1	SVVLAGYYNEQF
TRBV4-3	TRBJ2-2	ASSHGTGGTGELF
TRBV7-8	TRBJ2-3	ASSELLGTSGSTDTQY
TRBV5-1	TRBJ2-7	ASTSGTDLYEQY
TRBV29-1	TRBJ2-1	SVNDAQQGGSYNEQF
TRBV6-5	TRBJ2-3	ASSYSPPPGVTDTQY
TRBV12-3/TRBV12-4	TRBJ2-1	ASSRATYNEQF
TRBV7-9	TRBJ2-3	ASSQVSGTDTQY
TRBV12-3/TRBV12-4	TRBJ1-2	ASSLVINDGYT
TRBV27	TRBJ2-1	ASSSWRTNNNEQF
TRBV9	TRBJ1-1	ASSAQGILTEAF
TRBV7-9	TRBJ2-6	ASSLIYGTGPGANVLT
TRBV5-6	TRBJ2-7	ASSLGQGDYEQY
TRBV10-3	TRBJ2-3	AIRNSHGTDTQY
TRBV11-3	TRBJ2-7	ASSFTGSYYEQY
TRBV4-3	TRBJ2-5	ASSPMGRYGETQY
TRBV4-1	TRBJ2-2	ASSQESSTGELF
TRBV12-3/TRBV12-4	TRBJ2-1	ASSGPWMAQGGEQF
TRBV20-1	TRBJ2-5	SATPGSAQETQY
TRBV12-3/TRBV12-4	TRBJ1-1	ASSFSGIAEAF
TRBV7-6	TRBJ2-2	ASSGDIGGTGELF
TRBV6-5	TRBJ2-5	ASSYSRGWETQY
TRBV5-6	TRBJ1-1	ASSLFGGSFEAF
TRBV9	TRBJ2-1	ASSVAQRGNEQF
TRBV5-1	TRBJ2-5	ASSSADRVQETQY
TRBV24-1	TRBJ1-5	ATSDSGPRRGQPQH
TRBV4-1	TRBJ2-3	ASSLTWRVGGSTDTQY
TRBV7-3	TRBJ2-5	ASSLFGGEETQY
TRBV6-2/TRBV6-3	TRBJ2-1	ASSYHTSGLYNEQF
TRBV4-3	TRBJ1-2	ASSQAPDRPLPDGYT
TRBV16	TRBJ2-7	ASSQGRTYEQY
TRBV5-1	TRBJ2-3	ASSKQGTDTQY
TRBV5-1	TRBJ2-7	ASSLPGQAREQY
TRBV15	TRBJ2-1	ATSRTDGGLADEQF
TRBV14	TRBJ2-1	ASSRTSGYNEQF